What follows are 22 T cell receptor beta chains derived from one specimen sequenced in a study of blood T cells in healthy people across ages. With a J-beta primer mix and a sample-barcoded 5' primer, a second PCR ran 7 to 11 cycles. TCRdb recomputed calls from the 5' RACE reads with MiXCR, one row per CDR3 protein. The data show over 1,200,000 distinct CDR3 sequences, roughly 59% seen once. Sequenced input: blood. These receptor sequences come from a man between 18 and 35 years old in good health.

This clonotype came up many times. A clone one base away is much larger, so this may be a read error. The V call is TRBV7-2, the J call TRBJ1-2, with a weak D call TRBD1 (5 bases). Trimming took off 1 base at V and 2 bases at J, with 20 bases between the two ends. The length of the CDR3 is 18 residues. From germline, CDR1 is SGHTA and CDR2 FQGNSA. CDR3 in DNA: TGTGCCAGCAGCTTAGGTCCCTCTGCGGGACTTAGAAACTATGGCTACACCTTC. This sequence encodes CASSLGPSAGLRNYGYTF.

The CDR3 loop is CASSSFRSSGGSPDTQYF. The CDR3 region has the DNA TGTGCCAGCAGCTCTTTTCGGTCTAGCGGGGGGTCACCAGATACGCAGTATTTT. J is TRBJ2-3 and V is TRBV11-2; 11 bases agree with TRBD2. This CDR3 region has 18 residues. V gave up 4 bases and J gave up 4 bases; unmatched junction bases: 13. Looked up from germline, CDR1 is SGHAT and CDR2 is FQNNGV.

The chain combines TRBV6-6 with TRBJ1-6; TRBD1 aligns across 12 bases. With V trimmed by 2 bases and J by 7 bases, 6 bases remained unmatched. CDR1 and CDR2 (germline): MNHNY, SVGAGI (reference sequence). The CDR3 loop spans 17 amino acids. The CDR3 reads CASSYTGQGAGNSPLHF. The DNA of the CDR3 is TGTGCCAGCAGTTACACGGGACAGGGGGCGGGAAATTCACCCCTCCACTTT.

The chain links TRBV18 to TRBJ2-3; D possibly corresponds to TRBD1 (6 bases). Trimming cost V 5 bases and J 2 bases, with 23 bases left between them. The germline V gene encodes CDR1 KGHSH and CDR2 LQKENI. The CDR3 is 18 amino acids. In DNA form, the CDR3 reads TGTGCCAGCTCAACGCGCCAACGAGGGGGTCGATACACAGATACGCAGTATTTT. Its translation: CASSTRQRGGRYTDTQYF.

This clonotype was seen a single time. Possible read error: a much larger clone is one base away. The J gene is TRBJ2-7, the V gene TRBV7-2; 9 bases are shared with TRBD2. The J call may be mistaken, given a closer DNA end match to TRBJ2-1. The CDR3 covers 15 residues. In germline, CDR1 is SGHTA, CDR2 FQGNSA. The CDR3 sequence: CASSDTGTSSYEQFF. For the CDR3, the DNA is TGTGCCAGCAGCGACACCGGGACTAGCTCCTACGAGCAGTTCTTC.

V usage is TRBV20-1 and J usage is TRBJ2-3; no firm D call. In germline, CDR1 is DFQATT, CDR2 SNEGSKA (reference sequence). Trimming stripped 2 bases from V and 2 bases from J, with 11 bases between. This CDR3 spans 14 amino acids. CDR3 nucleotides: TGCAGTGCTAGATCGGCTGGGAACACAGATACGCAGTATTTT. Amino acids: CSARSAGNTDTQYF.

This clonotype was detected a few times. The chain has TRBV5-1 and TRBJ2-7; 9 positions agree with TRBD1. After removal of 4 bases from V and 0 bases from J, the junction contained 2 bases not matched to a gene. CDR3 size: 14 residues. From germline, CDR1 is SGHRS and CDR2 YFSETQ. The CDR3 loop is CASSRTGDSYEQYF. The CDR3 DNA reads TGCGCCAGCAGCAGGACAGGGGACTCCTACGAGCAGTACTTC.

V and J are TRBV20-1 and TRBJ2-1; D remains unclear. V lost 5 bases and J lost 4, with 12 bases in between. This CDR3 has 13 amino acids. Germline V gives CDR1 DFQATT, CDR2 SNEGSKA (reference sequence). The CDR3 bases are TGCAGTGCTCTATGGACGAATTACAATGAGCAGTTCTTC. It codes for CSALWTNYNEQFF.

This clonotype was observed a few times. This chain connects TRBV19 to TRBJ2-2; D unclear. This CDR3 spans 13 amino acids. CDR1 and CDR2 from the germline V gene are LNHDA and SQIVND (reference sequence). V dropped 6 bases and J dropped 0 bases, with 5 bases sitting between them. The CDR3 sequence is CASRSANTGELFF. DNA of the CDR3: TGTGCCAGTAGGTCCGCGAACACCGGGGAGCTGTTTTTT.

A word on this clonotype: The junction differs from germline at one of its ends, possibly a read error. V usage is TRBV4-1 and J usage is TRBJ1-2; 10 nucleotides agree with TRBD1. The CDR3 has 14 residues. Germline V gene sequence: CDR1 MGHRA, CDR2 YSYEKL. DNA of the CDR3: TGTGCCAGCAGCCAAGACAGGGGGCTCTATGGCTACACCTTC. Its protein is CASSQDRGLYGYTF.

This chain uses TRBV4-1 with TRBJ2-3; perhaps TRBD2 as D (5 bases). Germline V gene lookup returns CDR1 MGHRA and CDR2 YSYEKL. The ends were cut back, 0 bases at V and 5 bases at J, with 15 bases in the middle. The CDR3 spans 16 residues. The CDR3 sequence: CASSQDFGLAGDTQYF. For the CDR3, the DNA is TGCGCCAGCAGCCAAGATTTCGGGCTAGCTGGAGATACGCAGTATTTT.

The rearrangement links TRBV6-1 to TRBJ2-4; 7 bases align to TRBD1. This CDR3 is built from 14 residues. Unmatched junction bases numbered 13, after V lost 4 bases and J lost 13 bases. CDR1 is MNHNS and CDR2 is SASEGT in the germline V gene. The CDR3 loop is CASSVRDSVGEQYF. The CDR3 DNA reads TGTGCCAGCAGTGTCAGGGACAGCGTCGGGGAGCAGTACTTC.

This clonotype has a handful of counts. This chain links TRBV7-9 with TRBJ2-7, with D possibly being TRBD1 (6 bases). The CDR3 runs to 15 residues. With 7 bases removed from V and 3 bases from J, the gap between germline ends came to 19 bases. CDR1 and CDR2 (germline): SEHNR, FQNEAQ (reference sequence). DNA of the CDR3: TGTGCCAGCATTCCTGCCGGGACAATTCGCTACGAGCAGTACTTC. This translates into CASIPAGTIRYEQYF. Full variable domain (missing parts from reference TRBV7-9 and TRBJ2-7): DTGVSQNPRHKITKRGQNVTFRCDPISEHNRLYWYRQTLGQGPEFLTYFQNEAQLEKSRLLSDRFSAERPKGSFSTLEIQRTEQGDSAMYLCASIPAGTIRYEQYFGPGTRLTVT.

The V and J genes are TRBV7-8 and TRBJ1-2; a possible D gene is TRBD1 (6 bases). There are 16 residues in the CDR3. V lost 4 bases and J lost 0, with 15 bases in between. Germline values: CDR1 SGHVS, CDR2 FQNEAQ. CDR3 residues: CASSSQRRTANYGYTF. In DNA form, the CDR3 reads TGTGCCAGCAGCTCCCAACGAAGGACAGCTAACTATGGCTACACCTTC.

The chain uses TRBV6-5 and TRBJ2-3; D unclear. The germline CDR1 and CDR2 sequences are MNHEY and SVGAGI. The CDR3 totals 13 residues. V was pared by 4 bases and J by 5 bases, with 10 bases between. This CDR3 is CASSSTSKDTQYF. As DNA, the CDR3 is TGTGCCAGCAGTTCGACCTCAAAAGATACGCAGTATTTT.

Note on this clonotype: One end of the junction varies from germline; a read error may be responsible. This chain uses TRBV6-2 or TRBV6-3 with TRBJ2-6; tentative D call: TRBD1 (5 bases). This CDR3 region has 17 residues. Germline CDR1 MNHEY, CDR2 SVGEGT. The CDR3 bases are TGCGCCAGCAGTAGGACCTTCAGGGTCTCCGGGGCCAACGTCCTGACTTTC. Protein: CASSRTFRVSGANVLTF.

This sequence joins TRBV20-1 and TRBJ2-7, with a possible D match to TRBD2 (5 bases). This CDR3 is 12 amino acids long. Deletions cut 4 bases from V and 2 bases from J, with 9 bases between. Per germline, CDR1 DFQATT and CDR2 SNEGSKA (reference sequence). CDR3 bases: TGCAGTGCTACTGAGCGGACCTACGAGCAGTACTTC. Translating gives CSATERTYEQYF.

The V and J genes are TRBV6-1 and TRBJ2-1, with D possibly being TRBD1 (6 bases). V shed 4 bases and J shed 5 bases, with 12 bases lying between them. The germline gives CDR1 MNHNS, CDR2 SASEGT. The CDR3 is 14 residues long. The CDR3 loop reads CASSVQGSHNEQFF. CDR3 DNA: TGTGCCAGCAGTGTACAGGGTTCCCACAATGAGCAGTTCTTC.

This clonotype was observed a few times. This chain links TRBV20-1 with TRBJ2-5; D possibly matches TRBD1 or TRBD2 (5 bases each). CDR1 DFQATT and CDR2 SNEGSKA come from the germline V gene (reference sequence). The CDR3 is 12 amino acids. Trimming cost V 6 bases and J 1 base, with 9 bases left between them. The CDR3 sequence is CSAGELQETQYF. The CDR3 DNA is TGCAGTGCGGGGGAGCTCCAAGAGACCCAGTACTTC.

This clonotype was counted once. V gene TRBV27 combines with J gene TRBJ2-1; tentative D call: TRBD1 (5 bases). Germline assignment: CDR1 MNHEY and CDR2 SMNVEV (reference sequence). This CDR3 spans 11 amino acids. Trimming shortened V by 11 bases and J by 4 bases, and 9 bases separated the two germline ends. The CDR3 here is CAVRTYNEQFF. DNA of the CDR3: TGTGCCGTCAGGACATACAATGAGCAGTTCTTC.

J is TRBJ2-5 and V is TRBV21-1; the DNA was not used to check the table's D call, TRBD2. TRBV21-1 is a listed pseudogene. CDR3 length: 16 residues. The CDR3 sequence is CASSDSRTPPRETQYF. The CDR3 region has the DNA TGTGCCAGCAGCGACTCTAGGACCCCTCCGAGGGAGACCCAGTACTTC.

This sequence joins TRBV5-1 and TRBJ2-7; 10 nucleotides line up with TRBD1. Trimming cost V 7 bases and J 6 bases; bases outside gene matches: 10. Germline loops: CDR1 SGHRS, CDR2 YFSETQ. This CDR3 contains 14 residues. The CDR3 here is CASGRTGGLSEQYF. CDR3 coding DNA: TGCGCCAGCGGAAGGACAGGGGGATTGAGCGAGCAGTACTTC. The whole variable domain, remainder taken from reference TRBV5-1 and TRBJ2-7, is KAGVTQTPRYLIKTRGQQVTLSCSPISGHRSVSWYQQTPGQGLQFLFEYFSETQRNKGNFPGRFSGRQFSNSRSEMNVSTLELGDSALYLCASGRTGGLSEQYFGPGTRLTVT.